The 22 T cell receptor beta chains listed next were all sequenced from one sample in a study of monozygotic twins with inflammatory bowel disease. TCRdb reprocessed the 5' RACE reads, keeping one entry per CDR3 protein, no DNA. The sample data list about 330,000 distinct CDR3 sequences. The sequenced sample was blood. These receptors were collected from a human donor with ulcerative colitis or Crohn's disease, or a healthy co-twin of an affected twin (not recorded which).

This chain links TRBV5-1 with TRBJ1-1; no DNA is available, so the TRBD1 call from TCRdb remains unchecked. This CDR3 comprises 15 residues. The germline CDR1 and CDR2 sequences are SGHRS and YFSETQ. The CDR3 reads CASSLDPGSTTEAFF.

The chain combines TRBV11-1 with TRBJ1-6. CDR3 length: 20 amino acids. Germline V gives CDR1 SGHAT, CDR2 FQDESV (reference sequence). CDR3 in amino acids: CASSPLPVRRSGSYNSPLHF.

J is TRBJ2-7 and V is TRBV19; TCRdb outputs TRBD2, but without DNA this stays unchecked. The CDR3 length is 16 residues. Germline values: CDR1 LNHDA, CDR2 SQIVND (reference sequence). The CDR3 reads CASSGLAGGKVYEQYF.

The chain recombines TRBV18 with TRBJ2-1. The germline V gene has CDR1 KGHSH and CDR2 LQKENI. This CDR3 spans 13 amino acids. CDR3 in amino acids: CASSPPSINEQFF. The full variable domain, rest sourced from reference TRBV18 and TRBJ2-1, is NAGVMQNPRHLVRRRGQEARLRCSPMKGHSHVYWYRQLPEEGLKFMVYLQKENIIDESGMPKERFSAEFPKEGPSILRIQQVVRGDSAAYFCASSPPSINEQFFGPGTRLTVL.

This chain uses TRBV10-2 with TRBJ2-4; TCRdb's D call, TRBD2, is unchecked because there is no DNA. Germline assignment: CDR1 WSHSY and CDR2 SAAADI. The CDR3 is made up of 16 amino acids. CDR3 residues: CASSDVGGLAKNIQYF.

V is TRBV7-7 and J is TRBJ2-2; the D call from TCRdb, TRBD1, cannot be confirmed without DNA. The CDR3 length is 15 residues. Germline-derived CDR1 and CDR2 are SSHAT and FNYEAQ (reference sequence). The CDR3 protein is CASSPGTGITGELFF.

J is TRBJ1-2 and V is TRBV12-3 or TRBV12-4. The CDR3 has 11 amino acids. CDR3 sequence reads: CASTDFIGYTF.

The chain is built from TRBV7-6 and TRBJ2-5; TCRdb returns TRBD1, unconfirmable since there is no DNA. The CDR3 consists of 15 residues. Germline V CDR1 and CDR2: SGHVS, FNYEAQ. The CDR3 is CASSPNTDRGETQNF.

This chain uses TRBV12-3 or TRBV12-4 with TRBJ1-1. The CDR3 consists of 15 residues. CDR3 region: CASSLSGSRTTEAFF.

The rearrangement links TRBV5-1 to TRBJ2-7; checking the TCRdb D call of TRBD1 is not possible without DNA. CDR3 length: 15 amino acids. Germline assignment: CDR1 SGHRS and CDR2 YFSETQ. The CDR3 region is CASRGTGRLAYEQYF.

V and J are TRBV10-2 and TRBJ1-5. Looked up from germline, CDR1 is WSHSY and CDR2 is SAAADI. The CDR3 is 12 residues long. CDR3 residues: CASRESSQPQHF.

The rearrangement uses TRBV7-2 and TRBJ2-3; TCRdb calls TRBD2, which cannot be checked without DNA. Germline lookup yields CDR1 SGHTA and CDR2 FQGNSA. The CDR3 contains 14 residues. CDR3 in amino acids: CASSLRAGRDTQYF.

V is TRBV6-1 and J is TRBJ2-7. The germline gives CDR1 MNHNS, CDR2 SASEGT. The CDR3 sequence is 12 residues long. The CDR3 loop reads CASSEPAYEQYF.

The genes are TRBV6-7 and TRBJ1-4. TRBV6-7 is annotated as an ORF whose role is uncertain. This CDR3 has 15 amino acids. CDR3 sequence reads: CASSYSRRRGEKLFF.

The chain employs TRBV18 and TRBJ1-1. The CDR3 runs to 14 residues. Germline-derived CDR1 and CDR2 are KGHSH and LQKENI. The CDR3 is CASSPQKMNTEAFF.

The chain carries TRBV10-3 and TRBJ2-4. Germline lookup yields CDR1 ENHRY and CDR2 SYGVKD. The CDR3 runs 15 residues. The CDR3 is CAISESLAGENIQYF.

The rearrangement uses TRBV10-2 and TRBJ2-1; there is no DNA to check the TCRdb D call of TRBD2. The CDR3 extends over 12 amino acids. Germline assignment: CDR1 WSHSY and CDR2 SAAADI. The chain's CDR3 is CASSERAGEQFF.

The chain joins TRBV4-1 to TRBJ2-1. Germline V gives CDR1 MGHRA, CDR2 YSYEKL. CDR3 length: 12 residues. CDR3 protein: CASSQADNEQFF.

The chain couples TRBV4-2 to TRBJ2-3; the D gene TCRdb calls, TRBD2, cannot be checked with no DNA. Germline V gene sequence: CDR1 LGHNA, CDR2 YNFKEQ. This CDR3 has 16 residues. This CDR3 is CASSQAIAGDPDTQYF.

V is TRBV12-3 or TRBV12-4 and J is TRBJ1-2. The CDR3 consists of 13 residues. The CDR3 sequence: CASSLVSTYGYTF.

The chain combines TRBV20-1 with TRBJ1-5. The CDR3 covers 13 residues. The V gene's germline CDR1 is DFQATT and CDR2 SNEGSKA (reference sequence). The CDR3 protein is CSARDTEYQPQHF.

The chain couples TRBV20-1 to TRBJ1-1. Germline V gene sequence: CDR1 DFQATT, CDR2 SNEGSKA (reference sequence). The CDR3 has 13 residues. CDR3 in amino acids: CSARDHGNTEAFF.